The present TCR beta chain was sequenced within a study of CD8+ T cells in alopecia areata. On the study more broadly: For the treated group, dosing was oral tofacitinib at 5 to 10 mg twice daily.

Regarding treatment: oral pan-JAK inhibitor, 5-10 mg twice daily. In each case, RNA was isolated and then reverse transcribed into cDNA as the sequencing template. Using immunoSEQ multiplex PCR, the repertoire was profiled, and TCRdb retains in-frame clones only, with some absent. The table shows about 220,000 clones, with less than 75% occurring only once. Trimming shortened V by 5 bases and J by 3 bases, and 8 bases separated the two germline ends. The CDR3 is 12 amino acids. CDR1 and CDR2 (germline): SGHRS, YFSETQ. This chain connects TRBV5-1 to TRBJ2-5; D call uncertain. This clonotype originated in a human donor with alopecia areata. Sequenced material: CD4+ T cells sorted from blood, taken at week 4, from a patient treated with tofacitinib. The CDR3, as DNA: TGCGCCAGCAGGAGAGGTGAAGAGACCCAGTACTTC. This codes for CASRRGEETQYF.